A selection of T cell receptor beta chains follows, all from one sample in a study of cytomegalovirus exposure and HLA in healthy donors. Profiling relied on immunoSEQ multiplex PCR, and the TCRdb table lists in-frame clones only, not all of them. The sample holds 300,000 to 450,000 clones; about nine tenths are singletons and the top ten take under 0.9%. Source material: PBMCs. The receptor source for this set is a woman aged 18-29 years in good health and CMV-seronegative. Each CDR3 is given without its conserved first and last residue. The order of the fields is J gene, D gene, V gene, clone size, CDR3 protein. The D gene is left open where the match is weak. Size is omitted from some rows. Given values are once, few, many or a class for expanded clones.

>TRBJ2-3|.|TRBV30|.
AWSRLVTDTQY
>TRBJ2-2|TRBD2|TRBV6-1|few
ASSRLAPGELF
>TRBJ2-3|TRBD2|TRBV2|.
ATQRGGSGADTQY
>TRBJ2-7|.|TRBV28|.
ASKPRQVFWEQY
>TRBJ2-3|TRBD1|TRBV25-1|.
ASSVTGGVDTQY
>TRBJ1-1|TRBD1|TRBV2|.
ASSPTGGGGNTEAF
>TRBJ2-1|.|TRBV30|.
AWSWTAYNEQF
>TRBJ2-1|.|TRBV7-9|.
ASSLHYRESLNEQF
>TRBJ2-5|TRBD2|TRBV7-9|few
ASRPRLAGIQETQY
>TRBJ2-2|.|TRBV11-2|.
ASSLYNSRVSGELF
>TRBJ2-2|TRBD2|TRBV2|.
ASSFLLASGEPNTGELF
>TRBJ2-5|.|TRBV5-4|.
ASSLDQVGTQY
>TRBJ2-1|.|TRBV5-4|.
ASSTGGARGLISYNEQF
>TRBJ2-4|.|TRBV25-1|.
ASSEARGGFPNIQY
>TRBJ1-1|TRBD1|TRBV18|.
ASSDRAGRNTEAF
>TRBJ2-1|TRBD2|TRBV15|.
ATSSAKREGLRSYNEQF
>TRBJ1-1|TRBD1|TRBV6-4|.
ASRTTGSNTEAF
>TRBJ2-2|.|TRBV27|.
ASSLFYPPTENTGELF
>TRBJ2-5|TRBD2|TRBV4-1|.
ASSQDKASGGVGQETQY
>TRBJ1-1|.|TRBV2|.
ASSEREWEAF
>TRBJ2-3|TRBD2|TRBV6-5|.
ASRSPGLVINTQY
>TRBJ1-5|TRBD1|TRBV7-2|.
ASSDRDRGFNQPQH
>TRBJ2-3|.|TRBV5-1|.
ASSLVGQFTDTQY
>TRBJ2-2|TRBD1|TRBV7-9|.
ASSPRFRTGAGGELF
>TRBJ2-5|.|TRBV5-6|.
ASSFLDQETQY
>TRBJ1-4|TRBD1|TRBV28|.
ASSLFSGGLEKLF
>TRBJ1-4|.|TRBV6-5|.
ASSYSEKATNEKLF
>TRBJ2-2|.|TRBV25-1|.
ASSEWQGVGAGELF
>TRBJ1-5|.|TRBV19|.
ASSMWDNDQPQH
>TRBJ1-4|.|TRBV29-1|.
SVVGGADGEKLF
>TRBJ1-5|.|TRBV27|once
ASSFTQGNQPQH
>TRBJ2-3|TRBD2|TRBV5-1|once
ASSPGGASGSPPDTQY
>TRBJ1-5|.|TRBV6-1|.
ASSVSDRQFNQPQH
>TRBJ2-1|TRBD1|TRBV13|.
ASSHPQGASYNEQF
>TRBJ2-5|.|TRBV19|.
ASSSLETQY
>TRBJ2-5|TRBD1|TRBV10-3|.
AISEQGETQY
>TRBJ1-1|TRBD1|TRBV4-1|.
ASSQEGGENTEAF
>TRBJ1-1|TRBD1|TRBV19|.
ASSDRGTEAF
>TRBJ2-5|.|TRBV5-1|.
ASSLARRPEETQY
>TRBJ2-1|TRBD2|TRBV2|.
ASSDGLAGPWDNEQF
>TRBJ2-7|TRBD1|TRBV6-5|.
ASSYSPTGVYEQY
>TRBJ2-2|TRBD1|TRBV2|.
ASSGQGTKNTGELF
>TRBJ1-1|.|TRBV5-4|.
ASSPVGLEAF
>TRBJ1-5|.|TRBV27|.
ASSLVQNNQPQH
>TRBJ2-1|TRBD2|TRBV27|.
ASSFGAGGLEQF
>TRBJ1-6|.|TRBV15|once
ATSRGRFSPGSYNSPLH
>TRBJ2-1|TRBD2|TRBV2|.
AGAEREEYNEQF
>TRBJ1-2|.|TRBV28|.
ASSSPGVGNYGYT
>TRBJ2-3|.|TRBV9|.
ASCTGISTDTQY
>TRBJ2-2|.|TRBV5-5|.
ASAGGRWNTGELF
>TRBJ2-7|.|TRBV10-2|once
ASRAGGYEQY
>TRBJ2-2|TRBD2|TRBV5-6|once
ASSSPGLAGGVTGELF
>TRBJ2-7|.|TRBV6-6|.
ASSYEVGEQY
>TRBJ2-7|.|TRBV5-6|.
ASSKTGQNYEQY
>TRBJ1-1|.|TRBV9|once
ASSVHTNTEAF